Listed here is a single T cell receptor (beta chain). Its cognate antigen is unknown. In replicate PCRs of sorted subsets, roughly 190 ng DNA, roughly 31,000 T cell genomes, was used. Source study methods: Quality scores were absent from the junction-only immunoSEQ sequences, so filtering differed. Assay used: immunoSEQ multiplex PCR; TCRdb lists only in-frame clones, some missing. V and J calls plus clone size are reproduced from that table; the DNA served to infer D and trimming. The table lists roughly 2.5 million clones, roughly 92% of them singletons. The record originates from a study of shared clonotypes between healthy human individuals. Regarding the study as a whole: The study found roughly 5% of naive CD4 clonotypes shared across several donors.

The sequence came from a man aged 18 to 30 in good health. The sequenced material came from naive CD4+ T cells sorted from blood. As for subset: CD45RA+ positively selected.

The CDR3: CASSGGRNQETQYF. CDR3 nucleotide sequence: TGTGCCAGCAGCGGCGGACGGAACCAAGAGACCCAGTACTTC. This chain uses TRBV2 with TRBJ2-5; D is uncertain. Germline V gene sequence: CDR1 SNHLY, CDR2 FYNNEI. Trimming took 6 bases from V and 0 from J, leaving 11 bases between them. The CDR3 length is 14 residues.